Included here is one T cell receptor (beta chain) sequence, with context. Its antigen is not yet known. No much larger clonotype is one base removed from it; base qualities were not supplied. This record belongs to a study of control samples from healthy donors and cancer patients (TCRdb year 2020). The library relied on the immunoSEQ multiplex PCR assay. The clones in this table, taken by TCRdb from immuneACCESS, are in-frame only. Not every clone is retained; where verified, under half of the shortfall comes from an unresolved V gene, and the cause of the rest is unknown. Across this sample there are 80,000 or so clones, with roughly 92% seen only once. The top ten constitute 4.5% to 7.5% of the sample. From the cysteine through the phenylalanine, the CDR3 covers 13 amino acids. Of the read, only the CDR3 DNA is kept; its 39 bases are in frame from base 1. The germline ends are 3 bases apart after V is trimmed by 1 base and J by 2 bases. Taken from the germline V gene (reference sequence), the CDR1 and CDR2 loops are SEHNR and FQNEAQ.

The clonotype comes from a woman in her sixties in good health. The sequence is built from TRBV7-9 and TRBJ1-3; there is no confident call for the D gene. Sequencing was done on a sample of blood. This receptor has the CDR3 CASSLDAGNTIYF. The DNA sequence reads TGTGCCAGCAGCTTAGATGCTGGAAACACCATATATTTT. The variable domain in full, with residues beyond the CDR3 obtained from the reference TRBV7-9 and TRBJ1-3 genes, is DTGVSQNPRHKITKRGQNVTFRCDPISEHNRLYWYRQTLGQGPEFLTYFQNEAQLEKSRLLSDRFSAERPKGSFSTLEIQRTEQGDSAMYLCASSLDAGNTIYFGEGSWLTVV.